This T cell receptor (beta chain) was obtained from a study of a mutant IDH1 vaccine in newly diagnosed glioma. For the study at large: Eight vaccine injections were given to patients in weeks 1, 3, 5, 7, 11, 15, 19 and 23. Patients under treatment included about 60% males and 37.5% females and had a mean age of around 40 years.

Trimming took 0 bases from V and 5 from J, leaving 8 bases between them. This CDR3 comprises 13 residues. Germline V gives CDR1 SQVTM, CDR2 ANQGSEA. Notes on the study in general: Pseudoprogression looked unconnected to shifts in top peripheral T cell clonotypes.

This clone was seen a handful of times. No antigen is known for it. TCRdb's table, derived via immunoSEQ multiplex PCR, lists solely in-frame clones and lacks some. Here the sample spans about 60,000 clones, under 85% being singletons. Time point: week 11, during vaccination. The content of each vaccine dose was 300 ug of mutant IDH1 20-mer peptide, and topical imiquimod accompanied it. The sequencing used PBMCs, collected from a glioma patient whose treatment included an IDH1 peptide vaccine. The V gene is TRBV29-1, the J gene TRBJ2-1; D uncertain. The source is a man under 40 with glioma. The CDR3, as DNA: TGCAGCGTTGAAGACGGAATCCACAATGAGCAGTTCTTC. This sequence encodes CSVEDGIHNEQFF.